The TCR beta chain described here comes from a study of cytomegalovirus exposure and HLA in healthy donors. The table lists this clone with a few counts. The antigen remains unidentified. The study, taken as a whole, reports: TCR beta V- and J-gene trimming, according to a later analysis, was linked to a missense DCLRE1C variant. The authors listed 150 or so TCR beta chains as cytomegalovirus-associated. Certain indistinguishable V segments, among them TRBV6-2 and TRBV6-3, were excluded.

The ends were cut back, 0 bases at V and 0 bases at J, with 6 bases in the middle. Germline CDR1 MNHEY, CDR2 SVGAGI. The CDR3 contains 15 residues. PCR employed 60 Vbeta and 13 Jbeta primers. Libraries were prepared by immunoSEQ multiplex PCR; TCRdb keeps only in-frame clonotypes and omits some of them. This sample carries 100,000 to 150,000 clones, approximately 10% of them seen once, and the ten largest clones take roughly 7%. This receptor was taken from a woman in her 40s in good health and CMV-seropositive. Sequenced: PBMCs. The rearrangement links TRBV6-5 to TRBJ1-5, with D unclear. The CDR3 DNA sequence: TGTGCCAGCAGTTACTCGCGTTATAGCAATCAGCCCCAGCATTTT. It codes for CASSYSRYSNQPQHF.